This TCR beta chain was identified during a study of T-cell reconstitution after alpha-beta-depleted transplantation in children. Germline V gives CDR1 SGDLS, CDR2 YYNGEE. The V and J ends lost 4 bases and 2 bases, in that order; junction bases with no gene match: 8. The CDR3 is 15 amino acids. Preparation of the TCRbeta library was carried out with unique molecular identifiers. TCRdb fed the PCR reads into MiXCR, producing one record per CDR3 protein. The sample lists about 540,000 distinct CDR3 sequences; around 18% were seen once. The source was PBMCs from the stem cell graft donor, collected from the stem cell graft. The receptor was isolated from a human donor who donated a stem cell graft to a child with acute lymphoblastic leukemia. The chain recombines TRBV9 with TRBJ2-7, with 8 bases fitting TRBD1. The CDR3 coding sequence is TGTGCCAGCAGCATACACGGGACAGGCACCTACGAGCAGTACTTC. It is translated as CASSIHGTGTYEQYF.